This T cell receptor (beta chain) was observed in a study of T cell responses to AZD1222 COVID-19 vaccine. Study conclusions and caveats: Breadth and depth of Spike-specific TCRs rose after two AZD1222 doses. Females made up more of the donors, who were largely white British, and clonal diversity may have come out too low. Baseline seropositivity characterized only a handful of AZD1222 recipients. Regions 160-218 and 743-854 held dominance among vaccine-associated CD4 TCRs, which spanned spike.

Repertoires were generated with immunoSEQ multiplex PCR, while TCRdb's copy carries only in-frame clones and drops some. Of some 130,000 clones in the sample, 70% to 90% were seen once. Germline V gives CDR1 ENHRY, CDR2 SYGVKD. The CDR3 extends over 16 amino acids. V lost 6 bases, J lost 0 bases, and 14 bases lay in between. About this clone itself: Its antigen is unknown.

The sequencing used peripheral blood, collected on day 0 of AZD1222 vaccination. The TCR comes from an adult in good health. The rearrangement links TRBV10-3 to TRBJ2-2; possible D gene TRBD1, 6 bases. This CDR3 is CAISTTGPANTGELFF. The DNA for the CDR3 is TGTGCCATCAGCACGACAGGCCCCGCGAACACCGGGGAGCTGTTTTTT.